This TCR beta chain was retrieved from a study of blood T cell repertoires in COVID-19 (TCRdb year 2020). A note on the overall study: Collaborator samples came from the United States, Italy and Spain and covered acute and convalescent phases of COVID-19. The repertoires were released in a freely available public database intended as a resource for research on the immune response to SARS-CoV-2. Samples were obtained from the ongoing ImmuneRACE study (first 160 participants) and from 1,254 subjects provided by 6 global collaborators. Where available, HLA class I and class II types were taken from metadata supplied by the sample provider and were not determined by assay-based typing. Deeply sampled blood TCRbeta repertoires from subjects exposed to, actively infected with, or recovered from COVID-19 were included in the dataset. Sample metadata almost always included a de-identified subject ID, COVID-19 status, age in years and sex. The prospective study material was composed of cDNA or gDNA derived from T cells, B-cell-depleted T cells, or PBMCs.

Clipping removes 7 bases from V and 7 bases from J, with 7 as the unmatched junction base count. The CDR3 spans 13 residues, from the cysteine through the phenylalanine. CDR3 DNA only is kept here, 39 bases in frame from base 1. CDR1 and CDR2 were assigned from the germline V gene (reference sequence) as LNHDA and SQIVND. What the study reported, not specific to this receptor: How much clinical and demographic metadata was included differed by source and by participant, and the metadata was provided uncurated.

Comment on this clone: Its specific antigen is unknown. No base-level quality is on record; no much larger clone is a single base apart.

Whole blood was collected in K2EDTA tubes by collaborating institutions according to the institutions' own protocols. For TCRbeta analysis, collaborators shipped samples as frozen whole blood, isolated PBMCs, or DNA extracted from either of those sample types. TCRbeta CDR3 regions were amplified from genomic DNA by means of the immunoSEQ Assay, a bias-controlled multiplex PCR. From the authors' description of their analysis: Nucleated cell counts per sample were estimated from amplification of reference gene primers within the assay. To quantify the absolute abundance of each unique TCRbeta CDR3 rearrangement, sequence reads were collapsed and filtered. Productive Simpson clonality was computed per sample as the square root of Simpson's diversity index over productive rearrangements. The table was pulled from immuneACCESS by TCRdb, which kept in-frame rearrangements only. Such tables lose some clones; where checked, under half of the loss comes from unresolved V genes, and the rest has no known cause. V and J calls and clone size are copied from that table; D and trimming were computed from the DNA. The sample table records some 220,000 clones; 85% of these occur just once. The ten most abundant clones make up over 5.5% of the sample.

Sequenced: peripheral blood. The chain is assembled from TRBV19 and TRBJ2-1; 7 bases in between match TRBD1. This TCR came from a woman aged 55 to 70 with active or convalescent COVID-19. The CDR3 protein sequence reads: CASKSDRNNEQFF. In nucleotides, the sequence is TGTGCCAGTAAGTCGGACAGGAATAATGAGCAGTTCTTC.